One sample yielded the 25 T cell receptor beta chains listed below, sequenced in a study of blood T cell repertoires in COVID-19. Some clones are missing from TCRdb's copy, which holds only in-frame ones; the method was immunoSEQ multiplex PCR. This table has 200,000 or so clones, less than 90% appearing once. Sequencing input: peripheral blood. The receptors derive from a woman in her 70s with acute or convalescent COVID-19.

The chain carries TRBV7-9 and TRBJ2-7, with TRBD1 as a possible D gene (6 bases). Trimming left V 4 bases short and J 3 bases short, with 13 bases between. This CDR3 is built from 14 residues. Germline V gene sequence: CDR1 SEHNR, CDR2 FQNEAQ (reference sequence). CDR3 sequence reads: CASSSQGGGYEQYF. DNA of the CDR3: TGTGCCAGCAGCTCACAGGGTGGGGGCTACGAGCAGTACTTC.

This rearrangement joins TRBV5-4 to TRBJ1-1, with 7 bases matching TRBD1. V shed 0 bases, J shed 4 bases, and the junction held 9 bases outside the gene matches. This CDR3 is 16 amino acids long. Germline-derived CDR1 and CDR2 are SGHNT and YYREEE (reference sequence). CDR3 nucleotides: TGTGCCAGCAGCTTGGGACAGGGAAACATCGGCACTGAAGCTTTCTTT. It translates to CASSLGQGNIGTEAFF.

This clone was observed a single time. The same CDR3 arises from other DNA sequences in this sample as well. This rearrangement joins TRBV11-3 to TRBJ1-6; a weak D match, TRBD1 (5 bases). Germline-derived CDR1 and CDR2 are SGHNT and YENEEA. V was cut by 5 bases and J by 12 bases, with 8 bases left in between. The CDR3 runs to 11 residues. The CDR3 loop reads CASSPGGPLHF. The CDR3 bases are TGTGCCAGCAGCCCGGGGGGACCCCTCCACTTT.

The rearrangement uses TRBV6-5 and TRBJ2-1; D unclear. Germline V gene sequence: CDR1 MNHEY, CDR2 SVGAGI. This CDR3 is 15 amino acids long. V lost 5 bases and J lost 0, with 11 bases in between. The CDR3 region has the DNA TGTGCCAGCAGTACAGTCCCCGGCTCCTACAATGAGCAGTTCTTC. Translating gives CASSTVPGSYNEQFF.

J is TRBJ1-6 and V is TRBV12-3 or TRBV12-4; D not resolved. V gave up 3 bases and J gave up 8 bases, with 5 bases separating them. This CDR3 contains 12 residues. CDR3 DNA sequence: TGTGCCAGCAGTTTCCCGGATTCACCCCTCCACTTT. Amino acid sequence: CASSFPDSPLHF.

The CDR3 loop reads CTSSPLKDKAGNQPQHF. The CDR3 region has the DNA TGCACCAGCAGCCCCCTTAAGGACAAGGCGGGCAATCAGCCCCAGCATTTT. The rearrangement uses TRBV1 and TRBJ1-5; TRBD1, the D gene given by the table, was not confirmed from the DNA. TRBV1 is a pseudogene locus. There are 17 residues in the CDR3.

The J gene is TRBJ2-5, the V gene TRBV7-9; 7 nucleotides line up with TRBD1. From germline, CDR1 is SEHNR and CDR2 FQNEAQ (reference sequence). The V and J ends lost 5 bases and 2 bases, in that order; junction bases with no gene match: 8. The CDR3 extends over 15 amino acids. The CDR3 protein is CASSLDRAGQETQYF. The CDR3 DNA reads TGTGCCAGCAGCCTAGACAGGGCAGGGCAAGAGACCCAGTACTTC.

The chain joins TRBV16 to TRBJ2-2, with 8 nucleotides matching TRBD2. The germline gives CDR1 KGHSY, CDR2 FQNENV. Unmatched junction bases numbered 4, after V lost 5 bases and J lost 2 bases. The CDR3 length is 15 residues. CDR3 sequence reads: CASSAVAGNTGELFF. The CDR3 nucleotides read TGTGCCAGCAGCGCGGTAGCGGGAAACACCGGGGAGCTGTTTTTT.

The rearrangement uses TRBV6-5 and TRBJ1-5, with 8 bases that match TRBD1. Germline V gene data show CDR1 as MNHEY and CDR2 as SVGAGI. V shed 6 bases, J shed 4 bases, and the junction held 8 bases outside the gene matches. There are 15 residues in the CDR3. The CDR3 protein is CASSPRGQVNQPQHF. CDR3 in DNA: TGTGCCAGCAGCCCGAGGGGACAGGTAAATCAGCCCCAGCATTTT.

V gene TRBV7-6 combines with J gene TRBJ2-2; 8 nucleotides align to TRBD1. V shed 5 bases, J shed 2 bases, and the junction held 13 bases outside the gene matches. CDR1 is SGHVS and CDR2 is FNYEAQ in the germline V gene. This CDR3 has 18 residues. CDR3 amino acids: CASSPRGTGGPNTGELFF. In DNA, the CDR3 is TGTGCCAGCAGCCCCCGTGGGACAGGCGGTCCCAACACCGGGGAGCTGTTTTTT.

This sequence joins TRBV7-9 and TRBJ2-4; 9 bases fit TRBD2. Unmatched junction bases numbered 7, after V lost 4 bases and J lost 3 bases. The CDR3 has 16 residues. Germline V gives CDR1 SEHNR, CDR2 FQNEAQ (reference sequence). The CDR3 coding sequence is TGTGCCAGCAGCTATTCTTTGACTAGCGGCAAAAACATTCAGTACTTC. Residues: CASSYSLTSGKNIQYF.

The chain employs TRBV4-1 and TRBJ1-4, with TRBD1 matching 9 bases. Germline CDR1 MGHRA, CDR2 YSYEKL. With V trimmed by 0 bases and J by 8 bases, 4 bases remained unmatched. The CDR3 is 15 amino acids. In DNA, the CDR3 is TGCGCCAGCAGCCAAGACGGGACAGGGAGGGAAAAACTGTTTTTT. Protein sequence: CASSQDGTGREKLFF.

The V call is TRBV5-5, the J call TRBJ1-1; tentative D call: TRBD1 (6 bases). V lost 2 bases and J 5 bases, leaving 10 bases between the germline ends. Germline lookup yields CDR1 SGHKS and CDR2 YYEKEE (reference sequence). This CDR3 contains 13 residues. The CDR3 nucleotides are TGTGCCAGCAGCTTCACAGGGTCGACTGAAGCTTTCTTT. Encoded protein: CASSFTGSTEAFF.

The chain is built from TRBV7-2 and TRBJ2-7; 9 nucleotides agree with TRBD1. CDR1 and CDR2 from the germline V gene are SGHTA and FQGNSA. With 5 bases clipped from V and 7 bases from J, the junction kept 6 bases outside the gene matches. CDR3 length: 13 residues. The CDR3 protein is CASSATGGWEQYF. The DNA for the CDR3 is TGTGCCAGCAGCGCTACAGGGGGCTGGGAGCAGTACTTC. The whole variable domain, remainder taken from reference TRBV7-2 and TRBJ2-7, is GAGVSQSPSNKVTEKGKDVELRCDPISGHTALYWYRQSLGQGLEFLIYFQGNSAPDKSGLPSDRFSAERTGGSVSTLTIQRTQQEDSAVYLCASSATGGWEQYFGPGTRLTVT.

The CDR3: CASSLGSETSGKNEQFF. The CDR3 DNA follows: TGTGCCAGCAGCTTAGGTTCGGAGACTAGCGGGAAGAATGAGCAGTTCTTC. The chain employs TRBV7-6 and TRBJ2-1, with 11 nucleotides matching TRBD2. J gave up 7 bases and V 1 base, and 9 bases lay outside the gene matches. The CDR3 is 17 amino acids. The V gene's germline CDR1 is SGHVS and CDR2 FNYEAQ.

The rearrangement links TRBV27 to TRBJ1-6; no firm D call. Germline V gives CDR1 MNHEY, CDR2 SMNVEV (reference sequence). Trimming removed 5 bases from V and 7 bases from J, with 9 bases in between. CDR3 length: 13 residues. CDR3 sequence (DNA): TGTGCCAGCAGTCCCAGGCCAAATTCACCCCTCCACTTT. It codes for CASSPRPNSPLHF.

The chain combines TRBV27 with TRBJ1-1, with 9 bases aligning to TRBD1. This CDR3 region has 14 residues. The germline V gene encodes CDR1 MNHEY and CDR2 SMNVEV (reference sequence). The ends lost 2 bases at V and 5 bases at J; junction bases unmatched: 3. The chain's CDR3 is CASSLTGGWTEAFF. The CDR3 DNA reads as TGTGCCAGCAGTTTAACAGGGGGCTGGACTGAAGCTTTCTTT.

The chain combines TRBV24-1 with TRBJ2-1; 7 nucleotides line up with TRBD1. This CDR3 contains 15 residues. Per the germline V gene, CDR1 is KGHDR and CDR2 is SFDVKD. V was pared by 3 bases and J by 5 bases, with 6 bases of the junction left unmatched. This CDR3 reads CATSDPGTADNEQFF. The CDR3 nucleotides are TGTGCCACCAGTGATCCCGGGACAGCAGACAATGAGCAGTTCTTC.

J is TRBJ2-1 and V is TRBV29-1, with 10 bases aligning to TRBD1. The CDR3 runs to 14 residues. The V gene end was trimmed by 6 bases and the J gene end by 9 bases; junction bases not matched to a gene: 11. Germline V lookup: CDR1 SQVTM, CDR2 ANQGSEA. The CDR3 spells CSVNGQGVTGEQFF. The CDR3, as DNA: TGCAGCGTGAACGGACAGGGGGTGACTGGTGAGCAGTTCTTC.

The chain recombines TRBV28 with TRBJ2-1; D not resolved. V shed 8 bases and J shed 2 bases, with 16 bases lying between them. CDR1 is MDHEN and CDR2 is SYDVKM in the germline V gene. The CDR3 contains 15 residues. CDR3 sequence: CASPRSEIAYNEQFF. The CDR3 coding sequence is TGTGCCAGCCCTCGGAGCGAGATAGCCTACAATGAGCAGTTCTTC.

This rearrangement joins TRBV15 to TRBJ2-2, with 7 bases matching TRBD2. The CDR3 contains 16 residues. The V gene's germline CDR1 is LNHNV and CDR2 YYDKDF (reference sequence). Trimming cost V 5 bases and J 0 bases; bases outside gene matches: 6. The CDR3: CATSDRLASNTGELFF. Written as DNA, the CDR3 is TGTGCCACCAGCGACCGACTAGCTTCGAACACCGGGGAGCTGTTTTTT.

The rearrangement joins TRBV10-3 to TRBJ1-2; D ambiguous. CDR3 length: 13 residues. Trimming stripped 9 bases from V and 4 bases from J, with 15 bases between. Germline-derived CDR1 and CDR2 are ENHRY and SYGVKD. CDR3 sequence (DNA): TGTGCCATAAGCCCGGCAGGCCTCTATGGCTACACCTTC. As protein: CAISPAGLYGYTF.

J is TRBJ1-6 and V is TRBV5-5; TRBD1 might be the D (6 bases). The V and J ends lost 4 bases and 7 bases respectively, with 12 bases between them. The CDR3 loop spans 14 amino acids. Looked up from germline, CDR1 is SGHKS and CDR2 is YYEKEE (reference sequence). The CDR3 loop is CASSHEGGNSPLHF. CDR3 bases: TGTGCCAGCAGCCACGAGGGGGGGAATTCACCCCTCCACTTT.

This clone occurred once. The chain combines TRBV5-4 with TRBJ1-5; TRBD1 might be the D (6 bases). V lost 4 bases and J 5 bases, leaving 10 bases between the germline ends. From germline, CDR1 is SGHNT and CDR2 YYREEE (reference sequence). The CDR3 totals 13 residues. The CDR3 here is CASSQDSHQPQHF. The DNA of the CDR3 is TGTGCCAGCAGCCAGGACAGCCATCAGCCCCAGCATTTT.

The J gene is TRBJ2-1, the V gene TRBV28, with TRBD2 as a possible D gene (6 bases). This CDR3 comprises 14 residues. Germline lookup yields CDR1 MDHEN and CDR2 SYDVKM. Trimming removed 6 bases from V and 2 bases from J, with 11 bases in between. The CDR3 sequence: CASSPGGAYNEQFF. CDR3 sequence (DNA): TGTGCCAGCAGCCCCGGGGGAGCCTACAATGAGCAGTTCTTC. Full variable domain (missing parts from reference TRBV28 and TRBJ2-1): DVKVTQSSRYLVKRTGEKVFLECVQDMDHENMFWYRQDPGLGLRLIYFSYDVKMKEKGDIPEGYSVSREKKERFSLILESASTNQTSMYLCASSPGGAYNEQFFGPGTRLTVL.